The T cell receptor (beta chain) under discussion was sequenced for a study of CD39 and CD103 CD8 tumor-infiltrating T cells listed by TCRdb under 2018. Study-wide context: The repertoire comparisons shown came from four patients: one with an HPV-positive HNSCC, one with an HPV-negative HNSCC, one with ovarian cancer and one with melanoma. Deep sequencing of TCRbeta CDR3 was used to compare the repertoires of CD8 TIL subsets, defined by CD103 and CD39, against those of peripheral memory CD8 T cells. Broad study findings and their caveats: DP CD8 TILs appeared more oligoclonal than DN and SP CD8 TILs and blood memory CD8 T cells, with top 30 clonotypes covering roughly 56-90%. Clonotypes from DP TILs were seldom detected in blood or uninvolved lymph node, while clonotypes from DN TILs overlapped to a large extent with peripheral memory CD8 repertoires.

Patients were not receiving therapy at sample collection, though earlier treatments ranged from chemotherapy, radiotherapy, surgery and immunotherapy to none. After thawing, cells were enriched for T lymphocytes using a negative-selection kit, and EpCAM beads were added for tumor-infiltrating lymphocytes. CD8 TIL subsets were FACS-sorted as CD3+CD4-CD8+CD45RA- cells split by CD39 and CD103 expression into DN, SP and DP. Tumor specimens were minced, digested for 1 h with hyaluronidase, collagenase and DNase, filtered, enriched by Ficoll and cryopreserved. Populations were sorted on a FACSAria II to 99% purity, and cell pellets were frozen without culture for TCR sequencing. On this clone itself: The antigen it recognizes is unknown. No base quality values were provided; no much bigger clone lies one nucleotide off.

V and J are truncated by 0 bases and 8 bases respectively, leaving an intervening sequence of 10 bases. From the cysteine up to the phenylalanine, the CDR3 has a length of 12 residues. Kept here is only the CDR3 DNA, which spans 36 bases and is read in frame from base 1. CDR1 and CDR2, looked up from the germline V gene, are SQVTM and ANQGSEA. Genomic DNA was extracted with the DNeasy Blood and Tissue Kit from roughly 10,000 to 100,000 sorted cells per subset. The immunoSEQ service sequenced and mapped the TCRbeta V-J or V-D-J regions, with coverage above 9x for each sample. Per the source publication's procedure: Analysis was restricted to productive rearrangements exported from the immunoSEQ Analyzer platform, and clonality was assessed using the 500 most abundant clones. The Morisita-Horn similarity index and the Jaccard index were used to quantify the overlap in repertoires between populations. Morisita-Horn similarity between CD8 T-cell subset TCR repertoires was measured in about 6 cancer patients. The immuneACCESS repertoire file appears here via TCRdb, limited to in-frame rearrangements. These files lack a portion of the clones; in checked studies, under half of the deficit traces to unresolved V genes, and the cause of the others is not known. The DNA was the basis for D and trimming; V, J and clone size are from that table. This sample has about 2,500 clones in its table, and approximately 72% of those were observed once. The ten largest account for 10% to 15% of the sample.

Sequenced material: CD39- CD103- CD8+ T cells sorted from the tumor. This specimen's cell subset or site label, interpreted: CD103-CD39- double-negative CD45RA- CD8 T cells. The sequence was obtained from a human donor with head and neck squamous cell carcinoma. This receptor chain uses TRBV29-1 and TRBJ1-1; too little of a D gene remains to name it. The sequenced DNA is TGCAGCGTTGAAGATTATAGGGAGGAAGCTTTCTTT. Translated, this is CSVEDYREEAFF. Reference TRBV29-1 and TRBJ1-1 genes cover what lies past the CDR3, so the full variable domain is SAVISQKPSRDICQRGTSLTIQCQVDSQVTMMFWYRQQPGQSLTLIATANQGSEATYESGFVIDKFPISRPNLTFSTLTVSNMSPEDSSIYLCSVEDYREEAFFGQGTRLTVV.